These T cell receptor beta chains were read from a single sample in a study of T cell responses to AZD1222 COVID-19 vaccine. Libraries were prepared by immunoSEQ multiplex PCR; TCRdb keeps only in-frame clonotypes and omits some of them. The sample shows roughly 180,000 clones, 80% to 95% of them seen only once. Specimen: peripheral blood, collected 28 days after the second AZD1222 dose. The receptor source for this set is an adult who received the AZD1222 COVID-19 vaccine. The CDR3 runs from the conserved cysteine through the conserved F or W. Each record gives: CDR3 protein, CDR3 DNA, V gene, J gene, D gene, clone size. A D gene is named only where the DNA matches it firmly. Clone size is stated in some rows and not others, as once, few, many or a class when expanded.

CATSRVASGAGNEQFF	TGTGCCACCAGCAGAGTGGCTAGCGGGGCCGGGAATGAGCAGTTCTTC	TRBV15	TRBJ2-1	TRBD2	NA
CATSRTTGGSYGYTF	TGTGCCACCAGCAGAACGACAGGAGGTTCTTACGGCTACACCTTC	TRBV15	TRBJ1-2	NA	once
CASSQEGSERMTRNEQYF	TGCGCCAGCAGCCAAGAAGGTTCGGAGCGTATGACACGGAACGAGCAGTACTTC	TRBV4-1	TRBJ2-7	NA	NA
CASSPGGRNYNSPLHF	TGTGCCAGCTCACCCGGGGGTCGCAATTATAATTCACCCCTCCACTTT	TRBV18	TRBJ1-6	NA	NA
CATSDSAGAHSYNEQFF	TGTGCCACCAGTGATTCCGCGGGAGCCCACTCCTACAATGAGCAGTTCTTC	TRBV24-1	TRBJ2-1	TRBD2	NA
CASSYSGGASDTQYF	TGTGCCAGCAGTTATTCAGGGGGGGCCTCAGATACGCAGTATTTT	TRBV6-5	TRBJ2-3	NA	NA
CASSQNSDYEQYF	TGTGCCAGCAGCCAAAATTCCGACTACGAGCAGTACTTC	TRBV16	TRBJ2-7	NA	NA
CASNRKGSLGGYTF	TGTGCCAGCAATAGAAAGGGGAGTTTGGGTGGCTACACCTTC	TRBV3-1/TRBV3-2	TRBJ1-2	NA	NA
CASSPYSAGPNEKLFF	TGCGCCAGCAGCCCCTATTCGGCAGGACCTAATGAAAAACTGTTTTTT	TRBV4-1	TRBJ1-4	NA	NA
CASSFTPAAASGANVLTF	TGTGCCAGCAGCTTTACCCCCGCCGCGGCCTCTGGGGCCAACGTCCTGACTTTC	TRBV7-3	TRBJ2-6	NA	NA
CASSESGTGNTEAFF	TGTGCCAGCAGTGAAAGCGGGACAGGGAACACTGAAGCTTTCTTT	TRBV6-1	TRBJ1-1	TRBD1	NA
CASRDREGANYGYTF	TGTGCCAGCAGGGACCGGGAGGGAGCCAACTATGGCTACACCTTC	TRBV2	TRBJ1-2	NA	NA
CASSEGLAGEQYF	TGTGCCAGCAGTGAGGGCCTAGCGGGCGAGCAGTACTTC	TRBV6-1	TRBJ2-7	TRBD2	NA
CASRFRQGSQPQHF	TGTGCCAGCAGGTTCCGACAGGGGAGTCAGCCCCAGCATTTT	TRBV6-5	TRBJ1-5	TRBD1	NA
CASRNPGGSYNEQFF	TGTGCCAGCCGAAACCCAGGGGGCAGTTACAATGAGCAGTTCTTC	TRBV11-2	TRBJ2-1	TRBD1	NA
CASSLISLGEQFF	TGCGCCAGCAGCTTGATTAGTCTCGGCGAGCAGTTCTTC	TRBV5-1	TRBJ2-1	NA	NA
CASSSHAHAPGRSYEAFF	TGTGCCAGTAGTTCCCACGCCCACGCCCCCGGGAGGAGTTATGAAGCTTTCTTT	TRBV19	TRBJ1-1	NA	NA
CASSPTGAGGYTF	TGTGCCAGCAGTCCGACAGGGGCCGGTGGCTACACCTTC	TRBV2	TRBJ1-2	TRBD1	NA
CATSRARTSGILTDTQYF	TGTGCCACCAGCAGAGCCAGGACTAGCGGGATTTTGACAGATACGCAGTATTTT	TRBV15	TRBJ2-3	TRBD2	NA
CATTCRISGQDSYEQYF	TGTGCCACCACATGTCGAATTAGCGGGCAGGATTCTTACGAGCAGTACTTC	TRBV24-1	TRBJ2-7	TRBD2	NA
CASTPVGLGEQYF	TGTGCCAGCACCCCGGTGGGACTCGGCGAGCAGTACTTC	TRBV6-5	TRBJ2-7	NA	NA
CASSPEEGGPVETQYF	TGTGCCAGCAGCCCAGAGGAGGGGGGGCCTGTAGAGACCCAGTACTTC	TRBV9	TRBJ2-5	NA	NA
CASRVGTGVPNYEQYF	TGTGCCAGCAGGGTAGGGACAGGAGTCCCGAATTACGAGCAGTACTTC	TRBV6-6	TRBJ2-7	TRBD1	NA
CASTTGTGVTNYGYTF	TGCGCCAGCACAACCGGGACAGGGGTTACTAACTATGGCTACACCTTC	TRBV5-1	TRBJ1-2	TRBD1	few
CASSKSTRNEKLFF	TGTGCCAGCAGCAAGTCCACCAGGAATGAAAAACTGTTTTTT	TRBV7-2	TRBJ1-4	NA	NA
CASSARQGRTYEQYF	TGTGCCAGCAGTGCCAGACAGGGAAGGACCTACGAGCAGTACTTC	TRBV6-2/TRBV6-3	TRBJ2-7	TRBD1	NA
CASSLDSTNQPQHF	TGTGCCAGCAGCCTCGACAGCACCAATCAGCCCCAGCATTTT	TRBV4-2	TRBJ1-5	NA	NA
CASSWRAANTEAFF	TGTGCCAGCAGTTGGAGGGCGGCGAACACTGAAGCTTTCTTT	TRBV6-2/TRBV6-3	TRBJ1-1	NA	NA
CASSQGFDSPLHF	TGTGCCAGCAGCCAAGGTTTCGATTCACCCCTCCACTTT	TRBV3-1/TRBV3-2	TRBJ1-6	NA	few
CASSLGRDFYEQYF	TGTGCCAGCAGCTTAGGCCGGGACTTCTACGAGCAGTACTTC	TRBV7-2	TRBJ2-7	NA	NA
CASSQEGQKIYGYTF	TGCGCCAGCAGCCAAGAGGGACAGAAGATTTATGGCTACACCTTC	TRBV4-1	TRBJ1-2	TRBD1	NA
CAWSVWWGDGYTF	TGTGCCTGGAGTGTATGGTGGGGGGATGGCTACACCTTC	TRBV30	TRBJ1-2	NA	NA
CASSLYTSVSFNEQYF	TGTGCCAGCAGCTTATACACTAGCGTCAGTTTCAACGAGCAGTACTTC	TRBV7-8	TRBJ2-7	TRBD2	NA